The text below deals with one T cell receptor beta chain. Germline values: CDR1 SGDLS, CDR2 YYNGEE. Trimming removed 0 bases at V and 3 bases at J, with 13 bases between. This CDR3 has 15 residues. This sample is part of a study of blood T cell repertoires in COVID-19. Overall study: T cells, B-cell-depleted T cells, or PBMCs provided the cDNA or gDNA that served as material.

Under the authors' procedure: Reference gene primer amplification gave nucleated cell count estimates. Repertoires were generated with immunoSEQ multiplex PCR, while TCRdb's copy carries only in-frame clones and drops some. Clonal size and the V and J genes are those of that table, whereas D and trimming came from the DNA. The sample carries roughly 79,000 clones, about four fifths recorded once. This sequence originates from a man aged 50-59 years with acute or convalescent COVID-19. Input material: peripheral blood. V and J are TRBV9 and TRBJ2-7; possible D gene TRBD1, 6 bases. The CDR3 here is CASSVGRTAFYEQYF. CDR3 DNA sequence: TGTGCCAGCAGCGTAGGTAGGACAGCTTTCTACGAGCAGTACTTC.